A selection of T cell receptor beta chains follows, all from one sample in a study of cytomegalovirus exposure and HLA in healthy donors. Measured with immunoSEQ multiplex PCR; TCRdb has only the in-frame clones, and not every one. Of 130,000 to 150,000 clones in the sample, roughly 87% were seen once. Material for sequencing was PBMCs. The source of these receptors is a woman in her late teens or twenties in good health and CMV-seropositive. Both conserved end residues are part of each CDR3. Each record gives: V gene, D gene, J gene, clone size, CDR3 protein, CDR3 DNA. A D gene is named only where the DNA matches it firmly. Clone size appears in some rows only: once, few, many, or a class for an expanded clone.

TRBV18	-	TRBJ1-2	-	CASSPGSDYGYTF	TGTGCCAGCTCACCAGGGAGCGACTATGGCTACACCTTC
TRBV2	-	TRBJ1-5	-	CASSELGVANQPQHF	TGTGCCAGCAGTGAGCTCGGGGTGGCCAATCAGCCCCAGCATTTT
TRBV6-1	-	TRBJ2-7	-	CASSDETLSSYEQYF	TGTGCCAGCAGTGACGAGACTCTTAGCTCCTACGAGCAGTACTTC
TRBV5-6	-	TRBJ2-1	-	CASSLAGDPEQFF	TGTGCCAGCAGCTTGGCCGGGGATCCTGAGCAGTTCTTC
TRBV12-5	-	TRBJ2-7	-	CASGSKQAREQYF	TGTGCTAGTGGTTCAAAACAGGCGAGGGAGCAGTACTTC
TRBV18	-	TRBJ2-7	once	CASSPTAYEQYF	TGTGCCAGCTCCCCCACAGCCTACGAGCAGTACTTC
TRBV7-9	TRBD1	TRBJ1-5	-	CASSMTGLNQPQHF	TGTGCCAGCAGTATGACAGGGCTCAATCAGCCCCAGCATTTT
TRBV7-6	TRBD1	TRBJ1-5	-	CASSLGRGQGSNQPQHF	TGTGCCAGCAGCTTAGGGAGGGGGCAGGGGAGCAATCAGCCCCAGCATTTT
TRBV30	-	TRBJ1-1	-	CAWTLRRTEAFF	TGTGCCTGGACTCTAAGGAGGACTGAAGCTTTCTTT
TRBV6-5	TRBD1	TRBJ2-7	-	CASSRTGASYEQYF	TGTGCCAGCAGTCGGACAGGGGCCTCCTACGAGCAGTACTTC
TRBV5-4	-	TRBJ2-7	few	CASSLGTVPYEQYF	TGTGCCAGCAGCTTGGGGACTGTCCCCTACGAGCAGTACTTC
TRBV5-1	-	TRBJ2-4	-	CASSLDTSRGIQYF	TGCGCCAGCAGCTTGGACACCTCCCGGGGCATTCAGTACTTC
TRBV19	TRBD1	TRBJ1-2	once	CASSRDRANYGYTF	TGTGCCTCGAGCCGGGACAGGGCTAACTATGGCTACACCTTC
TRBV6-1	TRBD1	TRBJ2-6	-	CASSEREGGSGANVLTF	TGTGCCAGCAGTGAACGGGAAGGGGGCTCGGGGGCCAACGTCCTGACTTTC
TRBV10-3	-	TRBJ1-5	-	CAISTDSMQPQHF	TGTGCCATCAGTACGGACAGTATGCAGCCCCAGCATTTT
TRBV13	TRBD1	TRBJ1-2	many	CASSAGTGGYGYTF	TGTGCCAGCAGCGCAGGGACAGGGGGCTATGGCTACACCTTC
TRBV30	-	TRBJ1-4	-	CAWSVPGTNEKLFF	TGTGCCTGGAGTGTACCGGGGACTAATGAAAAACTGTTTTTT
TRBV7-6	TRBD1	TRBJ2-5	-	CASSLARARRTGTSGETQYF	TGTGCCAGCAGCTTAGCCAGGGCTAGAAGGACAGGGACCTCTGGAGAGACCCAGTACTTC
TRBV11-3	-	TRBJ1-1	-	CASSQGGNTEAFF	TGTGCCAGCAGCCAGGGAGGGAACACTGAAGCTTTCTTT
TRBV7-2	-	TRBJ2-6	-	CASSLILTISSGANVLTF	TGTGCCAGCAGCTTAATATTGACAATTAGCTCTGGGGCCAACGTCCTGACTTTC
TRBV27	TRBD2	TRBJ2-3	-	CASSPGLAGFGDTQYF	TGTGCCAGCAGTCCGGGACTAGCGGGGTTCGGAGATACGCAGTATTTT
TRBV2	-	TRBJ2-3	-	CASRDWASTDTQYF	TGTGCCAGCAGGGACTGGGCTAGCACAGATACGCAGTATTTT
TRBV7-2	TRBD1	TRBJ1-1	-	CASSRRGGGWEAFF	TGTGCCAGCAGCCGACGAGGAGGGGGCTGGGAGGCTTTCTTT
TRBV5-1	-	TRBJ2-3	-	CASSWGVADSGETQYF	TGCGCCAGCAGCTGGGGGGTAGCGGACTCCGGGGAAACGCAGTATTTT
TRBV13	-	TRBJ2-7	-	CASSSTEGEQYF	TGTGCCAGCAGCTCGACGGAGGGCGAGCAGTACTTC
TRBV6-1	-	TRBJ1-2	-	CASRTLRGNYGYTF	TGTGCCAGCAGGACCTTACGGGGGAACTATGGCTACACCTTC
TRBV19	-	TRBJ1-4	-	CASSITPGDEKLFF	TGTGCCAGTAGTATTACCCCCGGGGATGAAAAACTGTTTTTT
TRBV4-2	-	TRBJ2-7	-	CASSQEPGALDESSSF	TGTGCCAGCAGCCAAGAACCAGGGGCGTTAGATGAATCTAGTAGCTTC
TRBV6-6	-	TRBJ1-1	-	CASTSRQGGTEAFF	TGTGCCAGCACTTCGAGGCAGGGAGGCACTGAAGCTTTCTTT
TRBV9	-	TRBJ2-2	few	CASSVGGLAGELFF	TGTGCCAGCAGCGTAGGAGGGTTGGCCGGGGAGCTGTTTTTT
TRBV9	TRBD1	TRBJ1-3	-	CASSIRGDRAGNTIYF	TGTGCCAGCAGCATAAGAGGGGACAGGGCTGGAAACACCATATATTTT
TRBV19	-	TRBJ1-5	once	CASSMRNNQPQHF	TGTGCCAGTAGTATGAGGAATAATCAGCCCCAGCATTTT
TRBV7-9	-	TRBJ1-1	-	CASRPTSSTEAFF	TGTGCCAGCAGGCCGACAAGTTCCACTGAAGCTTTCTTT
TRBV9	TRBD1	TRBJ2-1	medium-sized	CASTSQGSTYNEQFF	TGTGCCAGCACCTCACAGGGGTCGACCTACAATGAGCAGTTCTTC
TRBV27	TRBD1	TRBJ2-7	-	CASNGQGQGAYEQYF	TGTGCCAGCAATGGCCAGGGACAGGGGGCCTACGAGCAGTACTTC
TRBV7-9	-	TRBJ1-5	many	CASSLAGDSNQPQHF	TGTGCCAGCAGCTTAGCAGGAGATAGCAATCAGCCCCAGCATTTT
TRBV7-8	TRBD1	TRBJ1-5	-	CASSPRQGVEPQHF	TGTGCCAGCAGCCCACGACAGGGGGTTGAGCCCCAGCATTTT
TRBV28	TRBD1	TRBJ1-2	-	CASSDPGQGPYGYTF	TGTGCCAGCAGTGACCCGGGACAGGGCCCTTATGGCTACACCTTC
TRBV7-9	-	TRBJ1-2	few	CASSLGLLRGREDYGYTF	TGTGCCAGCAGCTTAGGTCTTCTGAGAGGGAGGGAGGACTATGGCTACACCTTC
TRBV6-1	TRBD1	TRBJ2-7	few	CASSEGTGSYEQYF	TGTGCCAGCAGTGAAGGGACAGGGTCATACGAGCAGTACTTC
TRBV2	TRBD2	TRBJ2-3	-	CASSLGLAPDTQYF	TGTGCCAGCAGCCTCGGACTAGCCCCAGATACGCAGTATTTT
TRBV7-2	-	TRBJ1-4	once	CASSLQDSSNEKLFF	TGTGCCAGCAGCTTACAAGACAGTTCAAATGAAAAACTGTTTTTT
TRBV9	-	TRBJ2-3	-	CASSVVPSRGETDTQYF	TGTGCCAGCAGCGTAGTACCTAGCCGGGGTGAAACAGATACGCAGTATTTT
TRBV6-5	TRBD1	TRBJ1-2	-	CASTRDSFYGYTF	TGTGCCAGCACACGGGACAGCTTCTATGGCTACACCTTC
TRBV9	TRBD2	TRBJ2-1	-	CASSGLAGEILYNEQFF	TGTGCCAGCAGCGGTCTAGCGGGGGAGATCCTGTACAATGAGCAGTTCTTC
TRBV9	TRBD1	TRBJ1-4	-	CASSTGGQGPEKLFF	TGTGCCAGCAGCACCGGGGGACAGGGGCCGGAAAAACTGTTTTTT
TRBV27	TRBD2	TRBJ2-7	-	CASSTGGDEQYF	TGTGCCAGCTCAACGGGGGGGGACGAGCAGTACTTC
TRBV6-5	-	TRBJ1-6	few	CASSYRQNSPLHF	TGTGCCAGCAGTTACCGACAGAATTCACCCCTCCACTTT
TRBV6-1	-	TRBJ1-3	-	CASSERGSGNTIYF	TGTGCCAGCAGTGAACGGGGCTCTGGAAACACCATATATTTT
TRBV28	-	TRBJ2-7	-	CATEGLRSYEQYF	TGTGCCACCGAGGGACTTCGCTCCTACGAGCAGTACTTC
TRBV27	TRBD1	TRBJ1-1	-	CASSLRGTGRAFF	TGTGCCAGCAGTTTACGCGGGACAGGGCGAGCTTTCTTT
TRBV6-6	TRBD1	TRBJ2-7	-	CASFAAGTGGVWEQYF	TGTGCCAGTTTCGCGGCCGGGACAGGGGGGGTGTGGGAGCAGTACTTC
TRBV30	-	TRBJ1-2	-	CAWTPPRTVRPNYGYTF	TGTGCCTGGACCCCACCGCGGACAGTCAGACCTAACTATGGCTACACCTTC
TRBV27	-	TRBJ2-7	-	CASSRQGYEQYF	TGTGCCAGCAGTAGGCAGGGGTACGAGCAGTACTTC
TRBV4-3	TRBD1	TRBJ1-1	-	CASSLTTGTLNTEAFF	TGCGCCAGCAGCCTAACGACAGGGACATTGAACACTGAAGCTTTCTTT
TRBV7-2	TRBD1	TRBJ1-5	-	CASSFTGTAYQPQHF	TGTGCCAGCAGCTTTACCGGGACAGCTTATCAGCCCCAGCATTTT
TRBV28	TRBD2	TRBJ2-5	-	CASSLGTSGPSTQYF	TGTGCCAGCAGTTTAGGGACTAGCGGACCTTCGACCCAGTACTTC